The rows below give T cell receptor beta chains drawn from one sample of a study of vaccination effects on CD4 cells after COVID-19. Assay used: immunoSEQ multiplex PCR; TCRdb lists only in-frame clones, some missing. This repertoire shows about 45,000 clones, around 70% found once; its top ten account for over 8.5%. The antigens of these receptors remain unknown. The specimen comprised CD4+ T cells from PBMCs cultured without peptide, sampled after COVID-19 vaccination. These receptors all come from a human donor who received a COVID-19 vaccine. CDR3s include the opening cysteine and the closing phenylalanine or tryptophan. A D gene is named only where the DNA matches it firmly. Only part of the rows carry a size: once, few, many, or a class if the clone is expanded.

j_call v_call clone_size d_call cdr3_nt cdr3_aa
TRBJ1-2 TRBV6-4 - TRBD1 TGTGCCAGCAGTGAAGACGGGGCCAGGGGGCAAATAAGGGGCGGCTACACCTTC CASSEDGARGQIRGGYTF
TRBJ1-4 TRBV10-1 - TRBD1 TGCGCCAGCAGTGAGGGGACAGGGGGCGTATATGAAAAACTGTTTTTT CASSEGTGGVYEKLFF
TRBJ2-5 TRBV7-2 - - TGTGCCAGCAGCCCCGACAGAGACCAAGAGACCCAGTACTTC CASSPDRDQETQYF
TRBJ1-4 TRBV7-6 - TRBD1 TGTGCCAGCAGCCCAATGGACAGGGGGGGTGAAAAACTGTTTTTT CASSPMDRGGEKLFF
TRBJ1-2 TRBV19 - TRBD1 TGTGCCAGTAGTTCCAGCCGTGGGACAGGGAGGGGCGGCTACACCTTC CASSSSRGTGRGGYTF
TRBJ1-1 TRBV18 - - TGTGCCAGCTCACCATACTCCGGGAGGAACACTGAAGCTTTCTTT CASSPYSGRNTEAFF
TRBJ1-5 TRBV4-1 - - TGCGCCAGCAGCCAAGAATCGGGACTCGTGAACAATCAGCCCCAGCATTTT CASSQESGLVNNQPQHF
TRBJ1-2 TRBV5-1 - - TGCGCCAGCAGCCCGGCGGGGGAGGCTTCCTATGGCTACACCTTC CASSPAGEASYGYTF
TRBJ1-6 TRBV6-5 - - TGTGCCAGCACCCAGGGAAGAAGTTCACCCCTCCACTTT CASTQGRSSPLHF
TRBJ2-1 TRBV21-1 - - TGTGCCAGCAGCGAAACCGGGACTAGCGGGAGGGCCAACTCCTACAATGAGCAGTTCTTC CASSETGTSGRANSYNEQFF
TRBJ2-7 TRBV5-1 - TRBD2 TGCGCCAGCAGCCCCTATCGGGGGGAGGCTGCCTACGAGCAGTACTTC CASSPYRGEAAYEQYF
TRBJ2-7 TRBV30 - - TGTGCCGCCTCGAAAGCCGGGGGATACGAGCAGTACTTC CAASKAGGYEQYF
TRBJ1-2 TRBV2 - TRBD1 TGTGCCAGCAGTGAAAGACAGGGAGCTAACTATGGCTACACCTTC CASSERQGANYGYTF
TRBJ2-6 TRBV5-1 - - TGCGCCAGCAGCTTGACTGGGGAGGCCAACGTCCTGACTTTC CASSLTGEANVLTF
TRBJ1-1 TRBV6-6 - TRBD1 TGTGCCAGCAGGTTCGACAGGGCGGGCACTGAAGCTTTCTTT CASRFDRAGTEAFF
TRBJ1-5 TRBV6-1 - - TGTGCCAGCAGTGAACCGTGGCAGATTTATAGCAATCAGCCCCAGCATTTT CASSEPWQIYSNQPQHF
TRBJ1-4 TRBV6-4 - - TGTGCCAGCAGTGACTCGTTGTCAACCACCGCCTCAAATGAAAAACTGTTTTTT CASSDSLSTTASNEKLFF
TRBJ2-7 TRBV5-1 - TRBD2 TGCGCCAGCAGCCCGGGGGACTCGGGAGGGGAGCAGTACTTC CASSPGDSGGEQYF
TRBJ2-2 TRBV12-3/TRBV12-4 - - TGTGCCAGCAGTTTCAGGGGTACCGGGGAGCTGTTTTTT CASSFRGTGELFF
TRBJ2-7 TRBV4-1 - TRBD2 TGCGCCAGCAGCCAAGGACTAGCGGGAGGCTCCTACGAGCAGTACTTC CASSQGLAGGSYEQYF
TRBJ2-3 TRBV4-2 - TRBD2 TGTGCCAGCAGCCCCTCAAGGGAGCGGGGGAAAGATACGCAGTATTTT CASSPSRERGKDTQYF
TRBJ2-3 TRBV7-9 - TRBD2 TGTGCCAGCAGCTCCGGGGGGGTAAGAACAGATACGCAGTATTTT CASSSGGVRTDTQYF
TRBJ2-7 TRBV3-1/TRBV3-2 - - TGTGCCAGCAGCCAAGAATTGGGTGCCCTCTACGAGCAGTACTTC CASSQELGALYEQYF
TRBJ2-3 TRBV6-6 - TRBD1 TGTGCCAGCAGTTACTCTCAGGGGGCGGGCACAGATACGCAGTATTTT CASSYSQGAGTDTQYF
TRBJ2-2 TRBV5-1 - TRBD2 TGCGCCAGCAGCTTGCGACTAGCGGGAGGGCTCGGCGGGGAGCTGTTTTTT CASSLRLAGGLGGELFF
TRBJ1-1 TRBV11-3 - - TGTGCCAGCAGCTTGGTTGGTTACACTGAAGCTTTCTTT CASSLVGYTEAFF
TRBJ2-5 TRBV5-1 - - TGCGCCAGCAGCTTGGTGGAGGGGGGAGAGACCCAGTACTTC CASSLVEGGETQYF
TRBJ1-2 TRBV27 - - TGTGCCAGCAGTCCCACCGGACCAAGCTATGGCTACACCTTC CASSPTGPSYGYTF
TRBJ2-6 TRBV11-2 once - TGTGCCAGCAGAAGAGTAAGACGCGGCCCTGGGGCCAACGTCCTGACTTTC CASRRVRRGPGANVLTF
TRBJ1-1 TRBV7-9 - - TGTGCCAGCAGCTCAGGGCCCACTGAAGCTTTCTTT CASSSGPTEAFF
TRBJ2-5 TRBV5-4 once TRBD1 TGTGCCAGCAGCCTACAGGGGGCTGGGGAGACCCAGTACTTC CASSLQGAGETQYF
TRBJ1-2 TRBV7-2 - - TGTGCCAGCAGCTCCCCGGCAGGGCTCGGTGGCTACACCTTC CASSSPAGLGGYTF
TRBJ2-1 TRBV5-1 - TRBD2 TGCGCCAGCAACGTAGCGGGAGGCTACAATGAGCAGTTCTTC CASNVAGGYNEQFF
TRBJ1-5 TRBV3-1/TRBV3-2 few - TGTGCCAGCAGCCAAGGGGGGGGAGATCAGCCCCAGCATTTT CASSQGGGDQPQHF
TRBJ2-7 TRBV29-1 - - TGCAGCGTTGAAGACCGAGCCTCCTACGAGCAGTACTTC CSVEDRASYEQYF
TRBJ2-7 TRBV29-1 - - TGCAGCGTCAATCTAGGACGCCCCTTAGGGCAGTACTTC CSVNLGRPLGQYF
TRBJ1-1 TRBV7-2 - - TGTGCCAGCAGCTTAGGGGGCGCATACACTGAAGCTTTCTTT CASSLGGAYTEAFF
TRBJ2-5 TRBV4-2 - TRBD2 TGTGCCAGCAGCGAAACGATGGGACTAGCGTCACGAGAGACCCAGTACTTC CASSETMGLASRETQYF
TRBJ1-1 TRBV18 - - TGTGCCAGCTCACCACCGGGGACAAGAAAGAACACTGAAGCTTTCTTT CASSPPGTRKNTEAFF
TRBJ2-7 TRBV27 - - TGTGCCAGCAGTAGCCGGGGAGGACCCTACGAGCAGTACTTC CASSSRGGPYEQYF
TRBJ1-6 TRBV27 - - TGTGCCAGCAGTTCCCTGCACAGGGTTTATAATTCACCCCTCCACTTT CASSSLHRVYNSPLHF
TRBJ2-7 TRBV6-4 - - TGTGCCAGCTGTATTGGCGAGCAGTACTTC CASCIGEQYF
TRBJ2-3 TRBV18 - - TGTGCCAGCTCACCCCTTTTTGATGCGGTAGGAGATACGCAGTATTTT CASSPLFDAVGDTQYF
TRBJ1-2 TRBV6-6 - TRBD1 TGTGCCAGCAGTTCTAGACAGGGGGGCAACTATGGCTACACCTTC CASSSRQGGNYGYTF
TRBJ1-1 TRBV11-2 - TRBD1 TGTGCCAGCAGCTTAGACAGGGGGAACCATGAAGCTTTCTTT CASSLDRGNHEAFF
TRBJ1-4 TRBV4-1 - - TGCGCCAGCAGCCCCCCCGGGATGGGTGAAAAACTGTTTTTT CASSPPGMGEKLFF
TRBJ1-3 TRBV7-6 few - TGTGCCAGCAGCTTACTTGCGGGCTCTGGAAACACCATATATTTT CASSLLAGSGNTIYF
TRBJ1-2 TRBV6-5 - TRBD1 TGTGCCACACAGGGGGCGCAGGGCTATGGCTACACCTTC CATQGAQGYGYTF